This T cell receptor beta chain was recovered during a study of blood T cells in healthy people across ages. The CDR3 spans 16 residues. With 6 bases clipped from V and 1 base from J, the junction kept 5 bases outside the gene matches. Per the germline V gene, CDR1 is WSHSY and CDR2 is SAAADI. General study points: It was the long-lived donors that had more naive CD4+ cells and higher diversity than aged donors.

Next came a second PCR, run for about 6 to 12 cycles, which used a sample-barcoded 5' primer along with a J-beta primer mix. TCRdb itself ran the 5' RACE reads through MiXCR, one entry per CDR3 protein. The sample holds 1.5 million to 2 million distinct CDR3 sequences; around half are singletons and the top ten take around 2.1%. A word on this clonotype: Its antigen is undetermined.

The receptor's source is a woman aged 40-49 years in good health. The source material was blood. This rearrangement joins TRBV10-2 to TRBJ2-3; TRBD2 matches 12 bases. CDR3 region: CASRLAGGRGTDTQYF. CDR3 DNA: TGCGCCAGCAGACTAGCGGGGGGACGCGGCACAGATACGCAGTATTTT.